This is a list of T cell receptor beta chains from one sample in a study of blood T cell repertoires in COVID-19. Using immunoSEQ multiplex PCR, the repertoire was profiled, and TCRdb retains in-frame clones only, with some absent. The data contain about 97,000 clones, 91% of them singletons. Material for sequencing was peripheral blood. These receptors all stem from a man in his fifties or sixties with acute or convalescent COVID-19. Both conserved end residues are part of each CDR3. The order of the fields is V gene, D gene, CDR3 length, J gene, clone size, CDR3 DNA, CDR3 protein. The D gene is left open where the match is weak. Some rows have no size entry. The others give once, few or many, or a class for an expanded clone.

V gene: TRBV24-1; D gene: -; CDR3 length: 14; J gene: TRBJ2-1; clone size: few; CDR3 DNA: TGTGCCACCAGTGGGAACAGGGAACTCAATGAGCAGTTCTTC; CDR3 protein: CATSGNRELNEQFF
V gene: TRBV28; D gene: TRBD1; CDR3 length: 15; J gene: TRBJ1-5; clone size: once; CDR3 DNA: TGTGCCAGCAGCCCGGGGACAGGGAACAATCAGCCCCAGCATTTT; CDR3 protein: CASSPGTGNNQPQHF
V gene: TRBV28; D gene: -; CDR3 length: 15; J gene: TRBJ1-5; clone size: once; CDR3 DNA: TGTGCCAGCGGAGGAAGGGTCACGGGCAATCAGCCCCAGCATTTT; CDR3 protein: CASGGRVTGNQPQHF
V gene: TRBV7-9; D gene: -; CDR3 length: 16; J gene: TRBJ2-3; clone size: -; CDR3 DNA: TGTGCCAGCAGCCGCCCCGGAACAGGGCTCACAGATACGCAGTATTTT; CDR3 protein: CASSRPGTGLTDTQYF
V gene: TRBV3-1/TRBV3-2; D gene: TRBD2; CDR3 length: 16; J gene: TRBJ2-5; clone size: -; CDR3 DNA: TGTGCCAGCAGCCAGTTGGGACTAGCGGGCCAAGAGACCCAGTACTTC; CDR3 protein: CASSQLGLAGQETQYF
V gene: TRBV5-1; D gene: -; CDR3 length: 12; J gene: TRBJ2-7; clone size: -; CDR3 DNA: TGCGCCAGCAGCTTGGCTCCGGGAGAGCAGTACTTC; CDR3 protein: CASSLAPGEQYF
V gene: TRBV6-6; D gene: TRBD2; CDR3 length: 16; J gene: TRBJ2-5; clone size: few; CDR3 DNA: TGTGCCAGCAGTTACATCACAGCGGGGGCCCAAGAGACCCAGTACTTC; CDR3 protein: CASSYITAGAQETQYF
V gene: TRBV10-3; D gene: TRBD1; CDR3 length: 14; J gene: TRBJ2-7; clone size: -; CDR3 DNA: TGTGCCATCGGCGTTGGGGACAGGTCCTACGAGCAGTACTTC; CDR3 protein: CAIGVGDRSYEQYF
V gene: TRBV20-1; D gene: TRBD2; CDR3 length: 15; J gene: TRBJ2-1; clone size: -; CDR3 DNA: TGCAGTGCTAGTAGCCTAGCGGGGGGGCCGGGTGAGCAGTTCTTC; CDR3 protein: CSASSLAGGPGEQFF
V gene: TRBV15; D gene: TRBD1; CDR3 length: 16; J gene: TRBJ1-1; clone size: -; CDR3 DNA: TGTGCCACCAGCAGGGTTGACAGGGGACGAAACACTGAAGCTTTCTTT; CDR3 protein: CATSRVDRGRNTEAFF
V gene: TRBV6-5; D gene: -; CDR3 length: 14; J gene: TRBJ1-1; clone size: -; CDR3 DNA: TGTGCCAGCAGTTACTCCCTCACTAGGACTGAAGCTTTCTTT; CDR3 protein: CASSYSLTRTEAFF
V gene: TRBV18; D gene: -; CDR3 length: 17; J gene: TRBJ2-6; clone size: -; CDR3 DNA: TGTGCCAGCTCACCACGACAGGCTAACTCTGGGGCCAACGTCCTGACTTTC; CDR3 protein: CASSPRQANSGANVLTF
V gene: TRBV5-1; D gene: -; CDR3 length: 18; J gene: TRBJ1-6; clone size: -; CDR3 DNA: TGCGCCAGCAGCTTGGCTTGGCAGGGGAGCTCCTATAATTCACCCCTCCACTTT; CDR3 protein: CASSLAWQGSSYNSPLHF
V gene: TRBV6-5; D gene: -; CDR3 length: 15; J gene: TRBJ1-1; clone size: -; CDR3 DNA: TGTGCCAGCAGTTACCCAGGCTTCACACAGCATGAAGCTTTCTTT; CDR3 protein: CASSYPGFTQHEAFF
V gene: TRBV12-3/TRBV12-4; D gene: -; CDR3 length: 13; J gene: TRBJ1-5; clone size: -; CDR3 DNA: TGTGCCAGCAGTAGAGACTCCAATCAGCCCCAGCATTTT; CDR3 protein: CASSRDSNQPQHF
V gene: TRBV5-1; D gene: TRBD1; CDR3 length: 15; J gene: TRBJ1-4; clone size: -; CDR3 DNA: TGCGCCAGCAGCTCGACAGGGGTGACTAATGAAAAACTGTTTTTT; CDR3 protein: CASSSTGVTNEKLFF
V gene: TRBV28; D gene: TRBD1; CDR3 length: 12; J gene: TRBJ1-2; clone size: -; CDR3 DNA: TGTGCCAGCACCCGGGACAGCTATGGCTACACCTTC; CDR3 protein: CASTRDSYGYTF
V gene: TRBV30; D gene: -; CDR3 length: 15; J gene: TRBJ1-5; clone size: -; CDR3 DNA: TGTGCCTGGAGTGTAGGACTGCCCGGCGATCAGCCCCAGCATTTT; CDR3 protein: CAWSVGLPGDQPQHF
V gene: TRBV19; D gene: TRBD1; CDR3 length: 17; J gene: TRBJ1-5; clone size: -; CDR3 DNA: TGTGCCAGTAGTATAGGCAAAGGGGGCGGGAGCAATCAGCCCCAGCATTTT; CDR3 protein: CASSIGKGGGSNQPQHF
V gene: TRBV5-4; D gene: -; CDR3 length: 15; J gene: TRBJ2-5; clone size: -; CDR3 DNA: TGTGCCAGCAGCACAGTAACAGGGCACCAAGAGACCCAGTACTTC; CDR3 protein: CASSTVTGHQETQYF
V gene: TRBV6-1; D gene: TRBD1; CDR3 length: 15; J gene: TRBJ2-7; clone size: -; CDR3 DNA: TGTGCCAGCAGTGAAGGACAGGGGGGGACCTACGAGCAGTACTTC; CDR3 protein: CASSEGQGGTYEQYF
V gene: TRBV28; D gene: -; CDR3 length: 11; J gene: TRBJ1-4; clone size: few; CDR3 DNA: TGTGCCAGCACCCAGAATGAAAAACTGTTTTTT; CDR3 protein: CASTQNEKLFF
V gene: TRBV9; D gene: TRBD2; CDR3 length: 17; J gene: TRBJ2-1; clone size: -; CDR3 DNA: TGTGCCAGCAGCGTAGGGTCCGGACTAGCGGGGGGGCCGGAGCAGTTCTTC; CDR3 protein: CASSVGSGLAGGPEQFF
V gene: TRBV4-1; D gene: TRBD1; CDR3 length: 18; J gene: TRBJ1-5; clone size: -; CDR3 DNA: TGCGCCAGCAGCCAAGAAATGGGACCGGGACAGGTCAATCAGCCCCAGCATTTT; CDR3 protein: CASSQEMGPGQVNQPQHF
V gene: TRBV6-2/TRBV6-3; D gene: -; CDR3 length: 14; J gene: TRBJ2-1; clone size: once; CDR3 DNA: TGTGCCAGCAGCTTATCAACAGGGTGGGATGAGCAGTTCTTC; CDR3 protein: CASSLSTGWDEQFF
V gene: TRBV19; D gene: TRBD1; CDR3 length: 15; J gene: TRBJ1-2; clone size: few; CDR3 DNA: TGTGCCAGTAGTATAGGGGGACAGGAGAACTATGGCTACACCTTC; CDR3 protein: CASSIGGQENYGYTF
V gene: TRBV6-2/TRBV6-3; D gene: TRBD1; CDR3 length: 12; J gene: TRBJ2-7; clone size: -; CDR3 DNA: TGTGCCAGCAGCCCACAGGGGTACGAGCAGTACTTC; CDR3 protein: CASSPQGYEQYF
V gene: TRBV19; D gene: -; CDR3 length: 15; J gene: TRBJ2-3; clone size: -; CDR3 DNA: TGTGCCAGTAGTATCCCGCAGGGGCTGGGAGATACGCAGTATTTT; CDR3 protein: CASSIPQGLGDTQYF
V gene: TRBV11-3; D gene: -; CDR3 length: 14; J gene: TRBJ2-5; clone size: -; CDR3 DNA: TGTGCCAGCAGCCCGGGGGTGGAACAAGAGACCCAGTACTTC; CDR3 protein: CASSPGVEQETQYF
V gene: TRBV15; D gene: -; CDR3 length: 15; J gene: TRBJ1-5; clone size: -; CDR3 DNA: TGTGCCACCAGCAGAGATGGCGGGATCAATCAGCCCCAGCATTTT; CDR3 protein: CATSRDGGINQPQHF
V gene: TRBV27; D gene: TRBD1; CDR3 length: 14; J gene: TRBJ1-1; clone size: -; CDR3 DNA: TGTGCCAGCAGTCAGCGACAGGGTAGCACTGAAGCTTTCTTT; CDR3 protein: CASSQRQGSTEAFF
V gene: TRBV4-3; D gene: TRBD2; CDR3 length: 16; J gene: TRBJ2-1; clone size: -; CDR3 DNA: TGCGCCAGCAGGAGGACTAGCGGGGACTCCTACAATGAGCAGTTCTTC; CDR3 protein: CASRRTSGDSYNEQFF
V gene: TRBV11-2; D gene: TRBD2; CDR3 length: 18; J gene: TRBJ2-5; clone size: -; CDR3 DNA: TGTGCCAGCAGCTTAGATCAGAGTAGCGGGGGTTTAGGGGAGACCCAGTACTTC; CDR3 protein: CASSLDQSSGGLGETQYF
V gene: TRBV7-9; D gene: TRBD1; CDR3 length: 18; J gene: TRBJ1-1; clone size: once; CDR3 DNA: TGTGCCAGCACCTCGTCGGGGACAGGACTCAGCGGAAACACTGAAGCTTTCTTT; CDR3 protein: CASTSSGTGLSGNTEAFF
V gene: TRBV11-2; D gene: -; CDR3 length: 14; J gene: TRBJ2-1; clone size: -; CDR3 DNA: TGTGCCAGCAGCTTAGAGTCGGTTTCCAATGAGCAGTTCTTC; CDR3 protein: CASSLESVSNEQFF
V gene: TRBV18; D gene: TRBD1; CDR3 length: 18; J gene: TRBJ1-2; clone size: -; CDR3 DNA: TGTGCCAGCTCAAATACCGAGGACAGGGTTAGTCCTAACTATGGCTACACCTTC; CDR3 protein: CASSNTEDRVSPNYGYTF
V gene: TRBV19; D gene: TRBD1; CDR3 length: 15; J gene: TRBJ2-2; clone size: -; CDR3 DNA: TGTGCCAGTAGTATCCACAGGGGTAGGGCCGGGGAGCTGTTTTTT; CDR3 protein: CASSIHRGRAGELFF
V gene: TRBV2; D gene: -; CDR3 length: 14; J gene: TRBJ1-2; clone size: -; CDR3 DNA: TGTGCCAGCAGTGAAGGCAGGGTGGGCTATGGCTACACCTTC; CDR3 protein: CASSEGRVGYGYTF
V gene: TRBV19; D gene: -; CDR3 length: 15; J gene: TRBJ1-1; clone size: -; CDR3 DNA: TGTGCCAGTAGTACTGAAGGGGGAGGGGGCACTGAAGCTTTCTTT; CDR3 protein: CASSTEGGGGTEAFF
V gene: TRBV5-4; D gene: TRBD1; CDR3 length: 16; J gene: TRBJ1-1; clone size: -; CDR3 DNA: TGTGCCAGCAGCTCGGGACAGATAGCGATCTACACTGAAGCTTTCTTT; CDR3 protein: CASSSGQIAIYTEAFF
V gene: TRBV28; D gene: -; CDR3 length: 16; J gene: TRBJ1-6; clone size: -; CDR3 DNA: TGTGCCAGCAGCACCTTCCGCCAGGGTGAGAATTCACCCCTCCACTTT; CDR3 protein: CASSTFRQGENSPLHF
V gene: TRBV19; D gene: -; CDR3 length: 14; J gene: TRBJ1-1; clone size: -; CDR3 DNA: TGTGCCAGTAGTATAGTAAACAGGGAGACTGAAGCTTTCTTT; CDR3 protein: CASSIVNRETEAFF
V gene: TRBV4-3; D gene: -; CDR3 length: 16; J gene: TRBJ1-1; clone size: -; CDR3 DNA: TGCGCCAGCAGCCAAGAGACAGGCCCTGGGAGGGCTGAAGCTTTCTTT; CDR3 protein: CASSQETGPGRAEAFF
V gene: TRBV6-6; D gene: TRBD1; CDR3 length: 16; J gene: TRBJ1-5; clone size: -; CDR3 DNA: TGTGCCAGCAGGCTACGGACAGGGGGCGGCAATCAGCCCCAGCATTTT; CDR3 protein: CASRLRTGGGNQPQHF
V gene: TRBV5-4; D gene: -; CDR3 length: 13; J gene: TRBJ1-1; clone size: -; CDR3 DNA: TGTGCCAGCAGCTTGAGTAGAAACACTGAAGCTTTCTTT; CDR3 protein: CASSLSRNTEAFF
V gene: TRBV19; D gene: -; CDR3 length: 13; J gene: TRBJ2-7; clone size: -; CDR3 DNA: TGTGCCAGTTCTTCTAGCAGACACTACGAGCAGTACTTC; CDR3 protein: CASSSSRHYEQYF
V gene: TRBV19; D gene: TRBD2; CDR3 length: 16; J gene: TRBJ2-1; clone size: -; CDR3 DNA: TGTGCCAGTAGTTCGCGACTAAGCGGGGGATACAATGAGCAGTTCTTC; CDR3 protein: CASSSRLSGGYNEQFF
V gene: TRBV6-4; D gene: -; CDR3 length: 13; J gene: TRBJ1-1; clone size: once; CDR3 DNA: TGTGCCAGCAGTGATGGTAGCTGGACTGAAGCTTTCTTT; CDR3 protein: CASSDGSWTEAFF
V gene: TRBV27; D gene: TRBD1; CDR3 length: 18; J gene: TRBJ2-4; clone size: -; CDR3 DNA: TGTGCCAGCAGTTTAGGGGACAGCGAGCTTCTAGCCAAAAACATTCAGTACTTC; CDR3 protein: CASSLGDSELLAKNIQYF
V gene: TRBV15; D gene: -; CDR3 length: 15; J gene: TRBJ1-1; clone size: once; CDR3 DNA: TGTGCCACCAGCAGAGATTTGGGGCAGGGCACTGAAGCTTTCTTT; CDR3 protein: CATSRDLGQGTEAFF
V gene: TRBV27; D gene: -; CDR3 length: 14; J gene: TRBJ1-1; clone size: few; CDR3 DNA: TGTGCCAGCAGGTACTACCAGGGTGGCACTGAAGCTTTCTTT; CDR3 protein: CASRYYQGGTEAFF
V gene: TRBV5-1; D gene: TRBD1; CDR3 length: 15; J gene: TRBJ2-7; clone size: once; CDR3 DNA: TGCGCCAGCAGCCCGTGGGACAGCGGAGGCCACGAGCAGTACTTC; CDR3 protein: CASSPWDSGGHEQYF
V gene: TRBV9; D gene: TRBD2; CDR3 length: 15; J gene: TRBJ2-1; clone size: -; CDR3 DNA: TGTGCCAGCAGCGTAGACGGACTAGCTTTCAGTGAGCAGTTCTTC; CDR3 protein: CASSVDGLAFSEQFF
V gene: TRBV11-3; D gene: -; CDR3 length: 16; J gene: TRBJ2-1; clone size: -; CDR3 DNA: TGTGCCAGCAGCTCTCCCGGGTTCGGGGGGCTCAATGAGCAGTTCTTC; CDR3 protein: CASSSPGFGGLNEQFF
V gene: TRBV6-1; D gene: -; CDR3 length: 13; J gene: TRBJ1-1; clone size: -; CDR3 DNA: TGTGCCAGCAGTGAAACGGCAGGCACTGAAGCTTTCTTT; CDR3 protein: CASSETAGTEAFF
V gene: TRBV2; D gene: -; CDR3 length: 16; J gene: TRBJ2-6; clone size: -; CDR3 DNA: TGTGCCAGCACATGGGACACCCGCTCTGGGGCCAACGTCCTGACTTTC; CDR3 protein: CASTWDTRSGANVLTF
V gene: TRBV3-1/TRBV3-2; D gene: -; CDR3 length: 14; J gene: TRBJ2-7; clone size: few; CDR3 DNA: TGTGCCAGCAGCCAGAGTAACCGGGACTTCACGCAGTACTTC; CDR3 protein: CASSQSNRDFTQYF
V gene: TRBV6-5; D gene: -; CDR3 length: 11; J gene: TRBJ2-7; clone size: -; CDR3 DNA: TGTGCCAGCACAGGGACCTACGAGCAGTACTTC; CDR3 protein: CASTGTYEQYF